Presented here are 10 T cell receptor beta chains from one specimen sequenced in a study of early T cells in non-severe SARS-CoV-2 infection. TCRdb called the 5' RACE reads again in MiXCR, with one record for every CDR3 protein. The sample records around 82,000 distinct CDR3 sequences, approximately 15% being singletons. The sequenced sample consisted of whole blood. The receptors derive from an adult who was a healthcare worker with PCR-confirmed SARS-CoV-2 infection or an uninfected control (not recorded which).

This rearrangement joins TRBV25-1 to TRBJ1-4; D ambiguous. The V and J ends lost 0 bases and 5 bases respectively, with 16 bases between them. From germline, CDR1 is MGHDK and CDR2 SYGVNS. CDR3 length: 17 amino acids. CDR3 in amino acids: CASSEYRSGLRNEKLFF. CDR3 nucleotide sequence: TGTGCCAGCAGTGAATATAGGAGTGGGCTTAGGAATGAAAAACTGTTTTTT.

This clonotype was picked up a small number of times. The rearrangement joins TRBV11-2 to TRBJ1-1; 7 bases match TRBD1. Germline V gene lookup returns CDR1 SGHAT and CDR2 FQNNGV. The junction had 5 bases not matched to a gene; V was cut back by 2 bases and J by 2 bases. CDR3 size: 15 residues. CDR3 bases: TGTGCCAGCAGCTTAATCAAGGGGGCTAACACTGAAGCTTTCTTT. Translated, it gives CASSLIKGANTEAFF.

There are a few counts of this clonotype. The chain is built from TRBV28 and TRBJ1-2, with TRBD1 matching over 7 bases. From germline, CDR1 is MDHEN and CDR2 SYDVKM. The CDR3 spans 14 residues. Trimming at V came to 4 bases and at J to 2 bases, leaving 4 bases not matched to a gene. The CDR3 sequence is CASSSGTENYGYTF. In DNA form, the CDR3 reads TGTGCCAGCAGTTCCGGGACAGAGAACTATGGCTACACCTTC.

This clonotype was seen many times. The rearrangement uses TRBV5-1 and TRBJ2-3; TRBD2 agrees at 15 bases. CDR3 length equals 19 residues. Germline values: CDR1 SGHRS, CDR2 YFSETQ. Unmatched junction bases numbered 11, after V lost 0 bases and J lost 6 bases. Here the CDR3 reads CASSLAEFPGLAGGDTQYF. The CDR3 nucleotides are TGCGCCAGCAGCTTGGCCGAATTTCCCGGACTAGCGGGGGGGGATACGCAGTATTTT. The variable domain in full, completed from reference TRBV5-1 and TRBJ2-3, reads KAGVTQTPRYLIKTRGQQVTLSCSPISGHRSVSWYQQTPGQGLQFLFEYFSETQRNKGNFPGRFSGRQFSNSRSEMNVSTLELGDSALYLCASSLAEFPGLAGGDTQYFGPGTRLTVL.

This clonotype was observed a handful of times. V usage is TRBV6-2 or TRBV6-3 and J usage is TRBJ2-3; D not certain. The CDR3 totals 12 residues. Trimming pared 5 bases from V and 5 bases from J, leaving 8 bases between. CDR1 MNHEY and CDR2 SVGEGT come from the germline V gene. DNA of the CDR3: TGTGCCAGCAGTCATAGAAGAGATACGCAGTATTTT. Translated: CASSHRRDTQYF.

Ten or more counts support this clonotype. The chain uses TRBV5-1 and TRBJ1-2; no clear D gene. There are 16 residues in the CDR3. The germline gives CDR1 SGHRS, CDR2 YFSETQ. The V end was cut by 4 bases, the J end by 2 bases, with 18 bases between. The CDR3 is CASSPSPDTANYGYTF. CDR3 nucleotide sequence: TGCGCCAGCAGCCCTTCGCCCGACACAGCAAACTATGGCTACACCTTC.

Note on this clonotype: A much larger clone lies one base from this, so it may be a read error. The DNA of the CDR3 is TGTGCCAGTAGGGAGGACTGGGGAAGCAATCAGCCCCAGCATTTT. This gives the protein CASREDWGSNQPQHF. The genes are TRBV19 and TRBJ1-5; no firm D call. Per germline, CDR1 LNHDA and CDR2 SQIVND (reference sequence). The CDR3 loop spans 15 amino acids. Trimming pared 6 bases from V and 1 base from J, leaving 13 bases between.

This clonotype has more than one count but fewer than ten. The chain carries TRBV6-5 and TRBJ1-4; D ambiguous. V shed 0 bases and J shed 8 bases, with 7 bases lying between them. Germline CDR1 reads MNHEY; CDR2 reads SVGAGI. The CDR3 spans 13 residues. The CDR3 here is CASSYSGGEKLFF. CDR3 DNA sequence: TGTGCCAGCAGTTACTCGGGAGGCGAAAAACTGTTTTTT.

This clonotype was detected a few times. The rearrangement joins TRBV7-9 to TRBJ1-1; the match to TRBD1 covers 11 bases. Unmatched junction bases numbered 10, after V lost 6 bases and J lost 4 bases. The CDR3 runs 16 residues. CDR1 SEHNR and CDR2 FQNEAQ come from the germline V gene (reference sequence). The chain's CDR3 is CASRQGTGGPATEAFF. CDR3 nucleotides: TGTGCCAGCAGGCAGGGGACAGGGGGACCGGCCACTGAAGCTTTCTTT.

This clonotype has just a few counts. The chain recombines TRBV25-1 with TRBJ1-4; D may be TRBD1 (5 bases). CDR1 is MGHDK, CDR2 SYGVNS, per germline. Trimming shortened V by 5 bases and J by 0 bases, and 13 bases separated the two germline ends. CDR3 length equals 16 residues. The CDR3 region is CASSWGGAATNEKLFF. Here the CDR3 DNA reads TGTGCCAGCAGTTGGGGAGGGGCAGCAACTAATGAAAAACTGTTTTTT.